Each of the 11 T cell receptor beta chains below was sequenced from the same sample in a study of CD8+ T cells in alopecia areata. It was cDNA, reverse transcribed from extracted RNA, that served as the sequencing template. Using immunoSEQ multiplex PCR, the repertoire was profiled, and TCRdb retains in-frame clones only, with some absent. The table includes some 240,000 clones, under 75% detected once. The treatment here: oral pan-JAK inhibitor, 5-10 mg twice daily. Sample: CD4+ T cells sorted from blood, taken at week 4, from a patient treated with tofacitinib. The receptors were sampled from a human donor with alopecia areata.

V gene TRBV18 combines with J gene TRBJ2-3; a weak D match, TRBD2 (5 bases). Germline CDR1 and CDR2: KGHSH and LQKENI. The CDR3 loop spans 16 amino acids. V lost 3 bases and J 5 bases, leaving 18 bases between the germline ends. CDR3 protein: CASSPLAGVRGDTQYF. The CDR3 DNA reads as TGTGCCAGCTCACCTTTAGCCGGGGTTCGAGGAGATACGCAGTATTTT.

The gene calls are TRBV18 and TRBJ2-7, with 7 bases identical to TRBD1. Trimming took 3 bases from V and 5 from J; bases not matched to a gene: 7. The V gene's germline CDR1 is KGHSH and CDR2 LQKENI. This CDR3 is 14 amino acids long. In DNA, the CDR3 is TGTGCCAGCTCACCGGAGACAGGGTGGCACGAGCAGTACTTC. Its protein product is CASSPETGWHEQYF.

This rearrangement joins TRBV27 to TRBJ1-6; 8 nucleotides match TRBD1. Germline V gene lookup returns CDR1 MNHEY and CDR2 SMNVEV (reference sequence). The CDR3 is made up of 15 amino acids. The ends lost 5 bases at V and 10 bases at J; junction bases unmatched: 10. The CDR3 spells CASSTGQDKGSPLHF. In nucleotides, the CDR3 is TGTGCCAGCAGTACGGGACAGGACAAGGGGTCACCCCTCCACTTT.

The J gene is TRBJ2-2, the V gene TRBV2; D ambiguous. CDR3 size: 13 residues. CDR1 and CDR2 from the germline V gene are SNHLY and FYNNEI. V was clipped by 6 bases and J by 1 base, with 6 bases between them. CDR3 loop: CASRRENTGELFF. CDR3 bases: TGTGCCAGCAGGCGTGAGAACACCGGGGAGCTGTTTTTT.

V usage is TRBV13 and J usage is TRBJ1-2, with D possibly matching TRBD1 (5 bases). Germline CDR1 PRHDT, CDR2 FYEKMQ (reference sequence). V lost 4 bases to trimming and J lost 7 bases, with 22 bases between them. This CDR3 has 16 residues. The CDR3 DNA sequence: TGTGCCAGCAGCTCGTCATCCCAGGGAGTACTGGGTGGCTACACCTTC. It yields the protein CASSSSSQGVLGGYTF.

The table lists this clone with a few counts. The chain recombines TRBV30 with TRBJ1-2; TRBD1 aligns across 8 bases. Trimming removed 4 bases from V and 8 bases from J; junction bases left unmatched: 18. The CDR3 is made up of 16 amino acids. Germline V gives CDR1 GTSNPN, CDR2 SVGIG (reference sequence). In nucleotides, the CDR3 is TGTGCCTGGACTACCATGGACAGGGAGGAGGTCTTAGGCTACACCTTC. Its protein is CAWTTMDREEVLGYTF.

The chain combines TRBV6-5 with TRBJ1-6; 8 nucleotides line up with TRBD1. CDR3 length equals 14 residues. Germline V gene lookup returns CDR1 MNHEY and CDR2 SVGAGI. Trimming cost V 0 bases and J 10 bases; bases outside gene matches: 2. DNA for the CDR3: TGTGCCAGCAGTTACTCGCAGGGGGCATCACCCCTCCACTTT. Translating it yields CASSYSQGASPLHF.

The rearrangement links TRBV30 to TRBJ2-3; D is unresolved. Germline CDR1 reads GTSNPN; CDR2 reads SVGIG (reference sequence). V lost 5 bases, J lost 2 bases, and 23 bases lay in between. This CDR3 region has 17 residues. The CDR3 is CAWSWAADQKPTDTQYF. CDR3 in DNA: TGTGCCTGGTCGTGGGCGGCGGACCAAAAACCCACAGATACGCAGTATTTT.

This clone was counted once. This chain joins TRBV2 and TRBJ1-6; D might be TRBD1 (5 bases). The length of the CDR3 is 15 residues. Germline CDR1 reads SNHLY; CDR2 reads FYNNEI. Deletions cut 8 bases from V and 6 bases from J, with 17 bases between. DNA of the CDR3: TGTGCCAGCGGCCAGGACACGTCTGGTAATTCACCCCTCCACTTT. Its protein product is CASGQDTSGNSPLHF.

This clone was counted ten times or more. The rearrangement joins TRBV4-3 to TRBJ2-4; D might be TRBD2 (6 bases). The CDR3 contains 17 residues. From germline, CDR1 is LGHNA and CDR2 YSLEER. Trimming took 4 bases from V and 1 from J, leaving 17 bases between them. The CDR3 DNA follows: TGCGCCAGCAGCCTGGCTCTGGACCGGGGGGCCAAAAACATTCAGTACTTC. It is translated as CASSLALDRGAKNIQYF.

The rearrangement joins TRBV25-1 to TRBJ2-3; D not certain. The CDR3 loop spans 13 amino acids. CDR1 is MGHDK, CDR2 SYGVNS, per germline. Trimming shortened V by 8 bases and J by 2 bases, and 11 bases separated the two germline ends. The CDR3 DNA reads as TGTGCCAGCTCCCCGGCCTCCACAGATACGCAGTATTTT. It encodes CASSPASTDTQYF.